This T cell receptor beta chain was recovered during a study of blood T cells in healthy people across ages. CDR1 is MDHEN, CDR2 SYDVKM, per germline. This CDR3 is built from 19 residues. As concerns this clonotype: One end of the junction varies from germline; a read error may be responsible.

A sample-barcoded 5' primer and a J-beta primer mix were used in a second PCR of roughly 7 to 12 cycles. TCRdb used MiXCR to reprocess the 5' RACE reads, holding one entry per CDR3 protein. The table records hundreds of thousands of distinct CDR3 sequences, 55% to 75% of them present only once. V is TRBV28 and J is TRBJ2-7; TRBD2 matches at 9 bases. The sequence came from a man aged 25 to 45 in good health. Sequencing input: blood. The CDR3 DNA sequence: TGTGCCGGCAGTTCTAGCCGTGGTCATCAGGTAGCGGGAGCCTACGAGCAGTACTTC. It is translated as CAGSSSRGHQVAGAYEQYF.